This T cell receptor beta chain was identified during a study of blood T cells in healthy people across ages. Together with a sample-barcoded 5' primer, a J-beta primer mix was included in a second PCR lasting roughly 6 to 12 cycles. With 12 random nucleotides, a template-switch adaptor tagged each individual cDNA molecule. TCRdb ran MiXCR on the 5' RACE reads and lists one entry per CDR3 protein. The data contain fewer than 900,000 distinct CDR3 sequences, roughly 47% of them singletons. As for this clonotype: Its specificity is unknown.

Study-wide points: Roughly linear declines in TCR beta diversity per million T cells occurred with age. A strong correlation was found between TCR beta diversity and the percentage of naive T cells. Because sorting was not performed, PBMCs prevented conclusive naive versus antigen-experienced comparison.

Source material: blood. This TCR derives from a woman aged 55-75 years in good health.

CDR3 amino acids: CASSLNPLGADTQYF. In nucleotides, the CDR3 is TGTGCCAGCAGCTTAAATCCCCTGGGAGCAGATACGCAGTATTTT. The chain couples TRBV7-3 to TRBJ2-3; D may be TRBD2 (5 bases). The V end lost 1 base, the J end lost 4 bases, and 12 bases lay between the germline ends. The CDR3 has 15 residues. The germline V gene encodes CDR1 SGHTA and CDR2 FQGTGA.